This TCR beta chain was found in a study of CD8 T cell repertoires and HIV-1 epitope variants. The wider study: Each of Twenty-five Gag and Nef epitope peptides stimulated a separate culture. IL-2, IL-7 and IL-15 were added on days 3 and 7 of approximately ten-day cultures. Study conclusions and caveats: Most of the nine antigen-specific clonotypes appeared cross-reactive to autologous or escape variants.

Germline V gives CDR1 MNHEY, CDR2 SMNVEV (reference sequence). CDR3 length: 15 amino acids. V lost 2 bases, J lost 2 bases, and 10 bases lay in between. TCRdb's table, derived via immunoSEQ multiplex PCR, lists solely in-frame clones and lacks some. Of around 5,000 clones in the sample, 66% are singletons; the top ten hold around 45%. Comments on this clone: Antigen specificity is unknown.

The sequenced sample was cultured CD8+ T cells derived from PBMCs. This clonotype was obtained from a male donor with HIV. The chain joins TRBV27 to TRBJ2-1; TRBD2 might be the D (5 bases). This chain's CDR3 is CASSLEGVAYNEQFF. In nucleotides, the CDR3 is TGTGCCAGCAGTTTAGAGGGAGTGGCCTACAATGAGCAGTTCTTC.